This TCR beta chain was found in a study of cytomegalovirus exposure and HLA in healthy donors. Whole-study findings and limits: The listing of 150 to 200 TCR beta chains classed them as cytomegalovirus-associated.

Trimming took 2 bases from V and 2 from J, leaving 16 bases between them. This CDR3 has 16 residues. Per the germline V gene, CDR1 is SEHNR and CDR2 is FQNEAQ (reference sequence). As for this clone: Its antigen is not known.

Donors were drawn from the approximately 120-subject validation cohort, separate from the approximately 640-subject first cohort. Clones were read by immunoSEQ multiplex PCR, and TCRdb kept only the in-frame ones, dropping some. The data hold some 200,000 clones, with about nine tenths observed a single time. Sequences were obtained from PBMCs. This clonotype was sampled from a woman between 18 and 29 years old in good health and CMV-seronegative. The rearrangement links TRBV7-9 to TRBJ2-7; D unclear. The DNA for the CDR3 is TGTGCCAGCAGCTTATCCCTCCCTCGCATAGCCTACGAGCAGTACTTC. Residues: CASSLSLPRIAYEQYF.